This entry concerns a single T cell receptor (beta chain). Its antigen is not identified. Stimulation used 9 to 10 ug/mL lysate from CMV-infected fibroblasts. CD40L/CD69 double-negative CD45RO-high memory CD4+ T cells were collected. CDR1 is LNHDA and CDR2 is SQIVND in the germline V gene (reference sequence). V lost 5 bases to trimming and J lost 1 base, with 6 bases between them. The CDR3 spans 13 residues. These data come from a study of persistence of HIV-infected CD4 T cells. Findings of the study overall: Antigen-responding cells were enriched for degenerate expanded CDR3beta sequences.

This was the immunoSEQ version 4 assay in survey mode. Profiled with immunoSEQ multiplex PCR; TCRdb holds only in-frame clones, not every one. In the table there are about 30,000 clones, 80% to 90% of which are singletons. Sequenced here: CD4+ T cells sorted from PBMCs after roughly 19-hour stimulation, sampled from a patient who received antiretroviral therapy. The chain couples TRBV19 to TRBJ2-1, with D possibly called TRBD1 or TRBD2 (5 bases each). The clonotype originates from an adult man with HIV who was CMV-seropositive. CDR3 nucleotide sequence: TGTGCCAGTAGTGAGGGGTCCTACAATGAGCAGTTCTTC. Translated, it gives CASSEGSYNEQFF.